This paragraph reports one T cell receptor beta chain. The antigen remains unidentified. The assay that was used to sequence DNA from cultured CD4+ T cells was the Oncomine TCR Beta short-read assay. Each CDR3 protein is one row after TCRdb ran MiXCR on the PCR reads. The sample consists of about 10,000 distinct CDR3 sequences, about 50% of them appearing once. CDR3 length equals 13 residues. V dropped 4 bases and J dropped 9 bases, with 14 bases sitting between them. CDR1 is SGHRS and CDR2 is YFSETQ in the germline V gene. Treatment described: approximately 9-day PBMC culture with coronavirus spike peptide pools or control peptides (ViraFEST assay). Scientists separated out CD4+ T cells through negative selection following 10 days in culture. This sample was taken from a study of vaccination and CD4 T cells after COVID-19. Study-level background: Median time from COVID diagnosis to post-COVID sampling was 101 days (35 to 161).

This TCR was sampled from a human donor who had recovered from COVID-19. The specimen was CD4+ T cells from blood, cultured in vitro. The chain employs TRBV5-1 and TRBJ2-1; no firm D call. CDR3 DNA sequence: TGCGCCAGCAGCATGGAATTGGGTGGTGAGCAGTTCTTC. This encodes CASSMELGGEQFF.